These 21 T cell receptor beta chains came from one sample sequenced in a study of PD-L1 blockade in urothelial cancer. Some clones are missing from TCRdb's copy, which holds only in-frame ones; the method was immunoSEQ multiplex PCR. Among 83,000 or so clones listed, roughly 83% were seen once. Time point reported: peripheral blood 6 weeks after treatment start. The sample consisted of PBMCs, taken around atezolizumab (anti-PD-L1) treatment. These TCRs come from a man between 65 and 85 years old with urothelial cancer.

This clone has a handful of counts. The gene calls are TRBV11-2 and TRBJ2-7; D gene ambiguous. V lost 1 base and J lost 3, with 10 bases in between. The CDR3 sequence is 14 residues long. The germline gives CDR1 SGHAT, CDR2 FQNNGV. CDR3 loop: CASSLAATGYEQYF. CDR3 DNA sequence: TGTGCCAGCAGCTTAGCAGCAACGGGCTACGAGCAGTACTTC.

The V call is TRBV29-1, the J call TRBJ1-1; tentative D call: TRBD1 (5 bases). The germline gives CDR1 SQVTM, CDR2 ANQGSEA. The V gene lost 3 bases and the J gene lost 1 base, with 12 bases spanning the gap. The CDR3 loop spans 14 amino acids. CDR3: CSVDGQGENTEAFF. In DNA form, the CDR3 reads TGCAGCGTTGACGGGCAGGGCGAGAACACTGAAGCTTTCTTT.

The chain couples TRBV9 to TRBJ2-1; maybe TRBD1 (6 bases). Trimming left V 2 bases short and J 2 bases short, with 11 bases between. CDR3 length: 15 residues. CDR1 is SGDLS, CDR2 YYNGEE, per germline. The CDR3 loop reads CASSVAGAPYNEQFF. Here the CDR3 DNA reads TGTGCCAGCAGCGTCGCAGGGGCCCCCTACAATGAGCAGTTCTTC. The full variable domain, in which reference TRBV9 and TRBJ2-1 provide the parts outside the CDR3, is DSGVTQTPKHLITATGQRVTLRCSPRSGDLSVYWYQQSLDQGLQFLIQYYNGEERAKGNILERFSAQQFPDLHSELNLSSLELGDSALYFCASSVAGAPYNEQFFGPGTRLTVL.

This sequence joins TRBV4-1 and TRBJ1-6; a weak D match, TRBD1 (5 bases). V gave up 1 base and J gave up 9 bases, with 7 bases separating them. Germline assignment: CDR1 MGHRA and CDR2 YSYEKL. CDR3 size: 13 residues. This chain's CDR3 is CASSQGGVSPLHF. CDR3 sequence (DNA): TGCGCCAGCAGCCAAGGGGGGGTTTCACCCCTCCACTTT.

V is TRBV11-2 and J is TRBJ2-7; D remains ambiguous. V lost 3 bases and J 2 bases, leaving 8 bases between the germline ends. The CDR3 extends over 13 amino acids. Germline V gene sequence: CDR1 SGHAT, CDR2 FQNNGV. The CDR3 DNA follows: TGTGCCAGCAGCTTCTCCCCTGCCTACGAGCAGTACTTC. Protein sequence: CASSFSPAYEQYF.

The chain couples TRBV5-1 to TRBJ2-6; TRBD1 aligns across 7 bases. The CDR3 loop spans 15 amino acids. Germline CDR1 and CDR2: SGHRS and YFSETQ. After removal of 5 bases from V and 4 bases from J, the junction contained 6 bases not matched to a gene. CDR3 loop: CASRTGETGANVLTF. The CDR3 coding sequence is TGCGCCAGCAGAACAGGGGAAACCGGGGCCAACGTCCTGACTTTC.

This clone has at least ten counts. The rearrangement links TRBV6-4 to TRBJ2-7; 9 bases align to TRBD2. Germline-derived CDR1 and CDR2 are MRHNA and SNTAGT. After removal of 3 bases from V and 2 bases from J, the junction contained 2 bases not matched to a gene. CDR3 length: 14 residues. Here the CDR3 reads CASSELAGPYEQYF. The CDR3 region has the DNA TGTGCCAGCAGTGAACTAGCGGGCCCCTACGAGCAGTACTTC.

This chain joins TRBV20-1 and TRBJ2-1; maybe TRBD1 (6 bases). CDR1 DFQATT and CDR2 SNEGSKA come from the germline V gene (reference sequence). V was trimmed by 6 bases and J by 6 bases, leaving 9 bases between them. The CDR3 totals 11 residues. This chain's CDR3 is CSARRGNEQFF. CDR3 DNA: TGCAGTGCCCGCAGGGGCAATGAGCAGTTCTTC.

The chain recombines TRBV10-1 with TRBJ2-7; 9 bases agree with TRBD1. V trimming: 3 bases; J trimming: 5 bases; junction bases outside the gene matches: 8. The CDR3 runs 15 residues. CDR1 WNHNN and CDR2 SYGVQD come from the germline V gene (reference sequence). The CDR3 bases are TGCGCCAGCAGTGACCCGGGACAGGGATTCAACGAGCAGTACTTC. The encoded protein is CASSDPGQGFNEQYF.

The chain couples TRBV11-3 to TRBJ2-1; D might be TRBD1 (6 bases). Germline assignment: CDR1 SGHNT and CDR2 YENEEA. CDR3 length: 12 residues. Trimming removed 7 bases from V and 6 bases from J, with 10 bases in between. CDR3 nucleotide sequence: TGTGCCAGCATCGGACAGAGCAATGAGCAGTTCTTC. It translates to CASIGQSNEQFF.

This clone was observed once. The chain has TRBV19 and TRBJ2-5; 15 positions agree with TRBD2. The CDR3 runs 19 residues. Germline lookup yields CDR1 LNHDA and CDR2 SQIVND (reference sequence). Trimming removed 6 bases from V and 0 bases from J; junction bases left unmatched: 11. The CDR3 DNA reads TGTGCCAGTAGGAAGAAGGGACTAGCGGGGGGAACCCACCAAGAGACCCAGTACTTC. Its translation: CASRKKGLAGGTHQETQYF.

The J gene is TRBJ2-3, the V gene TRBV4-3; tentative D call: TRBD2 (6 bases). There are 14 residues in the CDR3. Looked up from germline, CDR1 is LGHNA and CDR2 is YSLEER. V lost 2 bases and J 5 bases, leaving 11 bases between the germline ends. In DNA, the CDR3 is TGCGCCAGCAGCCAAAGCATGGGGGGAGATACGCAGTATTTT. It codes for CASSQSMGGDTQYF.

This clone has just one count. An end of the junction does not agree with germline; a read error may underlie this. This chain links TRBV7-9 with TRBJ1-2; perhaps TRBD1 as D (6 bases). The CDR3 has 14 amino acids. The germline CDR1 and CDR2 sequences are SEHNR and FQNEAQ (reference sequence). In DNA, the CDR3 is TGTGCCAGCAGCTTAGGCAACGGACAGATAGTGAGTGGCTTC. This encodes CASSLGNGQIVSGF.

This sequence joins TRBV19 and TRBJ1-6; 8 bases align to TRBD1. Germline CDR1 LNHDA, CDR2 SQIVND (reference sequence). The CDR3 consists of 14 residues. Losses at the gene ends were 4 bases for V and 5 bases for J; bases not matched to a gene: 1. The CDR3 reads CASSKDRDNSPLHF. CDR3 sequence (DNA): TGTGCCAGTAGTAAGGACAGGGATAATTCACCCCTCCACTTT.

This rearrangement joins TRBV11-3 to TRBJ2-1; weak D call: TRBD1 (5 bases). The V gene's germline CDR1 is SGHNT and CDR2 YENEEA. With 0 bases removed from V and 7 bases from J, the gap between germline ends came to 16 bases. The CDR3 runs 16 residues. This CDR3 reads CASSLDGARPLNEQFF. In nucleotides, the CDR3 is TGTGCCAGCAGCTTAGATGGGGCTAGGCCCCTAAATGAGCAGTTCTTC.

This chain joins TRBV5-1 and TRBJ2-1; TRBD2 agrees at 7 bases. V shed 6 bases, J shed 4 bases, and the junction held 10 bases outside the gene matches. CDR3 length: 15 residues. Germline CDR1 SGHRS, CDR2 YFSETQ. CDR3 in amino acids: CASNLGGSFYNEQFF. The CDR3 nucleotides read TGCGCCAGCAACTTAGGCGGGAGCTTTTACAATGAGCAGTTCTTC.

The chain has TRBV5-1 and TRBJ2-2, with D possibly TRBD2 on 5 matching bases. The V end lost 8 bases, the J end lost 1 base, and 9 bases lay between the germline ends. Germline lookup yields CDR1 SGHRS and CDR2 YFSETQ. The CDR3 sequence is 13 residues long. The CDR3 region is CASRRGNTGELFF. In DNA, the CDR3 is TGCGCCAGTAGACGGGGGAACACCGGGGAGCTGTTTTTT.

This clone was seen once. The J gene is TRBJ2-7, the V gene TRBV2, with 10 bases lining up with TRBD2. This CDR3 comprises 16 residues. CDR1 is SNHLY, CDR2 FYNNEI, per germline. The V and J ends lost 5 bases and 3 bases, in that order; junction bases with no gene match: 10. The CDR3 region has the DNA TGTGCCAGCAGTAGAGCTCTAGCGGGAGTAGGCTACGAGCAGTACTTC. Amino acids: CASSRALAGVGYEQYF.

This clone was detected only a few times. The J gene is TRBJ1-4, the V gene TRBV11-1, with 8 nucleotides matching TRBD1. CDR1 is SGHAT and CDR2 is FQDESV in the germline V gene (reference sequence). CDR3 length equals 13 residues. V lost 6 bases to trimming and J lost 7 bases; unmatched junction nucleotides: 4. This CDR3 reads CASRPGTGEKLFF. In DNA form, the CDR3 reads TGTGCCAGCAGACCCGGGACAGGTGAAAAACTGTTTTTT.

The chain has TRBV5-6 and TRBJ2-3; D might be TRBD1 (6 bases). The CDR3 runs to 14 residues. Germline lookup yields CDR1 SGHDT and CDR2 YYEEEE. V was trimmed by 5 bases and J by 0 bases, leaving 10 bases between them. The CDR3 DNA reads as TGTGCCAGCAGGGTCGGACAGAGCACAGATACGCAGTATTTT. Its protein is CASRVGQSTDTQYF.

The J gene is TRBJ2-7, the V gene TRBV4-3; 7 positions agree with TRBD1. The CDR3 is made up of 14 amino acids. Germline CDR1 reads LGHNA; CDR2 reads YSLEER. V trimming: 0 bases; J trimming: 4 bases; junction bases outside the gene matches: 3. The CDR3, as DNA: TGCGCCAGCAGCCAAGACCTCAGGGGGTACGAGCAGTACTTC. The encoded protein is CASSQDLRGYEQYF.